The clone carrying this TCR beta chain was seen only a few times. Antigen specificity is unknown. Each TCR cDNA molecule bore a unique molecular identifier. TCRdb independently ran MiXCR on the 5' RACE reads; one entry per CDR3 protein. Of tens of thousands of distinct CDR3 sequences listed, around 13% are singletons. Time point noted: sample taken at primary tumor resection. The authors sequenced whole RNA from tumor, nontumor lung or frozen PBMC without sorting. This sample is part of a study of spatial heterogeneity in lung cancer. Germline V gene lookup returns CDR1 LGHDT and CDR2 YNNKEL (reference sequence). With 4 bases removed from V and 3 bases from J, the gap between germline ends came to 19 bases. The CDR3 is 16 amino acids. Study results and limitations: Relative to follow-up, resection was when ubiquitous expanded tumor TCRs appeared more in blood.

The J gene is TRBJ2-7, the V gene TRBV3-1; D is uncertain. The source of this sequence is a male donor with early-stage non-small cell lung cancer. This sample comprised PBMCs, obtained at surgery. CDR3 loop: CASSLGPQVGYYEQYF. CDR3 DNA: TGTGCCAGCAGCCTCGGTCCTCAAGTCGGGTACTACGAGCAGTACTTC.